This TCR beta chain was sequenced in a study of blood T cell repertoires in COVID-19. Source study methods: From reference gene primer amplification, estimates of nucleated cell counts were derived. Sequenced by immunoSEQ multiplex PCR; TCRdb stores in-frame clones only, minus some. That table furnishes V, J and clone size, whereas the DNA furnished D and trimming. The sample holds hundreds of thousands of clones, approximately 90% seen once. Trimming took 4 bases from V and 4 from J, leaving 16 bases between them. The germline V gene has CDR1 SEHNR and CDR2 FQNEAQ (reference sequence). The length of the CDR3 is 15 residues. Across about two dozen US areas, participants ranged in age from about 18 to 100 years. Cohort allocation depended upon clinical history that participants reported. Recovered participants had two consecutive negative NP/OP PCR tests, healthcare professional clearance, or symptom resolution.

The chain joins TRBV7-9 to TRBJ2-5, with D possibly TRBD1 on 5 matching bases. The sequenced material came from PBMCs or T cells enriched from blood (not recorded which). The receptor comes from a man aged 25-45 years who had recovered from COVID-19. The CDR3: CASSSSTVMRETQYF. The CDR3 coding sequence is TGTGCCAGCAGCTCGTCGACAGTTATGCGAGAGACCCAGTACTTC.